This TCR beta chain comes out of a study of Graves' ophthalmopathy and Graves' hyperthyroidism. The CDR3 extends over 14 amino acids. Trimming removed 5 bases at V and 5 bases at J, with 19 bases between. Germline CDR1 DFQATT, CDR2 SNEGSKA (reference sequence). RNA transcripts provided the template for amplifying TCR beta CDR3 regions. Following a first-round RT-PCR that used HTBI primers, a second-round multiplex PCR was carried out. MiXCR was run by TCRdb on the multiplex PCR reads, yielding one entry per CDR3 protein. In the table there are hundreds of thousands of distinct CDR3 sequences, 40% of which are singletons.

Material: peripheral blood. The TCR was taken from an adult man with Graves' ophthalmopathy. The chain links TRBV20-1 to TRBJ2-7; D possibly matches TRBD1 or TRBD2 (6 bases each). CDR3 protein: CSASGALEPNEQYF. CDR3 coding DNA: TGCAGTGCTTCGGGGGCATTGGAACCTAACGAGCAGTACTTC.